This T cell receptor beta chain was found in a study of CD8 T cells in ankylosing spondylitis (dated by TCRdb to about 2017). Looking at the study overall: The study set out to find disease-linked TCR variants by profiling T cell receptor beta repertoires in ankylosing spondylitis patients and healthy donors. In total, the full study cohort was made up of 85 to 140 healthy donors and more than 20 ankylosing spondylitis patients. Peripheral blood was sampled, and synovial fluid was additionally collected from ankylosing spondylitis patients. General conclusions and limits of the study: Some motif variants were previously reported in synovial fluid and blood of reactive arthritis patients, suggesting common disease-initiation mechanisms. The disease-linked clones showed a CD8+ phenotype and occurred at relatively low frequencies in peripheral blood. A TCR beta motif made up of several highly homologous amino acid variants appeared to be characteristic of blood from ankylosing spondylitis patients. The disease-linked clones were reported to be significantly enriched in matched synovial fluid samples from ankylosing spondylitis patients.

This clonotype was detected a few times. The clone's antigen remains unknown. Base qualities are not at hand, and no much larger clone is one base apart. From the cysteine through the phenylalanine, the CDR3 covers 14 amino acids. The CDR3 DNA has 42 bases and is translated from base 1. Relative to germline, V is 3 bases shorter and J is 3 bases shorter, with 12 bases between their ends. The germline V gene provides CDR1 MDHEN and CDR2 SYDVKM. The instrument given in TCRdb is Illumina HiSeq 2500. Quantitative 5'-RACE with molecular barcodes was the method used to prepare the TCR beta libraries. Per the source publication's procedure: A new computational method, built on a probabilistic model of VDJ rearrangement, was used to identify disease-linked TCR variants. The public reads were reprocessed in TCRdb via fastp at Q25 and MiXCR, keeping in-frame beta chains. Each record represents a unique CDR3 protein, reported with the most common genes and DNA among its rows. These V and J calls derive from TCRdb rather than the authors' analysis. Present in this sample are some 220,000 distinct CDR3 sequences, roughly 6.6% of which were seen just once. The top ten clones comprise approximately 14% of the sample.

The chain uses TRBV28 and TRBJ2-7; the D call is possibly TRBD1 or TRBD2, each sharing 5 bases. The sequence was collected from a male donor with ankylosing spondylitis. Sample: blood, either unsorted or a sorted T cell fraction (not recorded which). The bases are TGTGCCAGCAGTTTGAGGGGTTTGGGCTACGAGCAGTACTTC. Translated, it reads CASSLRGLGYEQYF.